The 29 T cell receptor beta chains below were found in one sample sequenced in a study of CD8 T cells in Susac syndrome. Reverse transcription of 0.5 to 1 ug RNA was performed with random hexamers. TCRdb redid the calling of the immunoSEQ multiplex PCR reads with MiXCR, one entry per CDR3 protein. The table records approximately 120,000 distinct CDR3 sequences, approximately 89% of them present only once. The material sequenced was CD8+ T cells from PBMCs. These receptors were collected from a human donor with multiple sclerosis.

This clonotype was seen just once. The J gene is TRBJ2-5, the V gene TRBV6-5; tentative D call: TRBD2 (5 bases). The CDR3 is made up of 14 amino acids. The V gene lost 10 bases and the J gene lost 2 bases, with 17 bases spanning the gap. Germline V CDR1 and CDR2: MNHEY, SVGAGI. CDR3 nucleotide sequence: TGTGCCACAACCGTCGCCGGGGAACAAGAGACCCAGTACTTC. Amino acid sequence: CATTVAGEQETQYF.

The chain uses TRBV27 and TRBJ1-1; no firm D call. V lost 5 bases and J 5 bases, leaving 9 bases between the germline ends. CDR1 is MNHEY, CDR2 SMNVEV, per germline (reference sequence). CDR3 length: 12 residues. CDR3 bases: TGTGCCAGCAGTCCCCCTAGGACTGAAGCTTTCTTT. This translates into CASSPPRTEAFF.

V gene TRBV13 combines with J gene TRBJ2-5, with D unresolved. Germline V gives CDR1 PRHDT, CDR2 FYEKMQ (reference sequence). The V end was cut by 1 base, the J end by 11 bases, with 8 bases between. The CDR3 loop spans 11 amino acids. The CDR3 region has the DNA TGTGCCAGCAGCTTAGAGGATGATCAGTACTTC. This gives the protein CASSLEDDQYF.

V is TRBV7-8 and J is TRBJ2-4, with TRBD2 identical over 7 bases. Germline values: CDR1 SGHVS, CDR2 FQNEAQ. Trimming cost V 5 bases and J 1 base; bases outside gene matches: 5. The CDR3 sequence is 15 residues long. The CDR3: CASSQASGAKNIQYF. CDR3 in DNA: TGTGCCAGCAGCCAAGCTAGCGGTGCCAAAAACATTCAGTACTTC.

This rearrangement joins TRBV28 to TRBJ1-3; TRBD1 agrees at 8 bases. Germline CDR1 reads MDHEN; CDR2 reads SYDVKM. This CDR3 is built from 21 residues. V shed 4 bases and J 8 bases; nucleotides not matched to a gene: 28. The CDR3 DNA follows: TGTGCCAGCAGTTCTCACGATCTTGGACAGGGATTCCCCTCCGATCGGGACACCATATATTTT. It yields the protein CASSSHDLGQGFPSDRDTIYF.

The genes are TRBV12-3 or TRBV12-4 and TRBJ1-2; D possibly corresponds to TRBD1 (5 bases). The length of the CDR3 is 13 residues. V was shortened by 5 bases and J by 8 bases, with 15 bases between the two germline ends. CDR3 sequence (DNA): TGTGCCAGCAGTCCCTTTCGGGGGAGAGGCTACACCTTC. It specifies CASSPFRGRGYTF.

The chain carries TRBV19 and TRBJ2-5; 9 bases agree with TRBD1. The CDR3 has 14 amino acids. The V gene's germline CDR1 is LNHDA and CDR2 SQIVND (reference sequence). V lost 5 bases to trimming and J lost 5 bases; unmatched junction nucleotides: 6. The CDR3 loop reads CASSPGQGWETQYF. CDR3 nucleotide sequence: TGTGCCAGTAGTCCTGGACAGGGGTGGGAGACCCAGTACTTC.

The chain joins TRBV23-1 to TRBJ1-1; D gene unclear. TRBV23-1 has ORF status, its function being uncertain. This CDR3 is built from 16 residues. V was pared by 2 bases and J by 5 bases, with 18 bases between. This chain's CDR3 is CASSQGPPGRGTEAFF. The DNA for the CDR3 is TGCGCCAGCAGTCAAGGGCCCCCGGGGAGAGGGACTGAAGCTTTCTTT.

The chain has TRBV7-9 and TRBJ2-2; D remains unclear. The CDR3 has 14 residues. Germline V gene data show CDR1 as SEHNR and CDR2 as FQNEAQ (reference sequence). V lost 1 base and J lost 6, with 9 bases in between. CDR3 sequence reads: CASSLVFVSGELFF. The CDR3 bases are TGTGCCAGCAGCTTAGTATTTGTCTCCGGGGAGCTGTTTTTT.

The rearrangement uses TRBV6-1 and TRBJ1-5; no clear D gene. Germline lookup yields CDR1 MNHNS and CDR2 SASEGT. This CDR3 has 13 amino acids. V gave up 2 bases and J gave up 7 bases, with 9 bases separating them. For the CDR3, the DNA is TGTGCCAGCAGTGAAACGCCAGGACAGCCCCAGCATTTT. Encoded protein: CASSETPGQPQHF.

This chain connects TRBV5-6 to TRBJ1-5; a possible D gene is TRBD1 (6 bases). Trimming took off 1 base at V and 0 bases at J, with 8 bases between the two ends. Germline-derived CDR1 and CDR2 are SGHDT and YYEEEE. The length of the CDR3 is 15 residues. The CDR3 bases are TGTGCCAGCAGCTTGAAGGACAGTAGCAATCAGCCCCAGCATTTT. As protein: CASSLKDSSNQPQHF.

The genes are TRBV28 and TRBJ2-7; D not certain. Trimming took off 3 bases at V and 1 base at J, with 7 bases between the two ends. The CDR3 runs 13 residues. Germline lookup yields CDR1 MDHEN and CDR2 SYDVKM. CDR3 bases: TGTGCCAGCAGTTTTATGGGGTCCTACGAGCAGTACTTC. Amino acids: CASSFMGSYEQYF.

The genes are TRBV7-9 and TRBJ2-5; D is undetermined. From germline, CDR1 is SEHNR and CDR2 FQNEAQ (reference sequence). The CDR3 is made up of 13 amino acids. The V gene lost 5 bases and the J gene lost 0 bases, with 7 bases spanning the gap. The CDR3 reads CASSPIYQETQYF. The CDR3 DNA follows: TGTGCCAGCAGCCCTATTTACCAAGAGACCCAGTACTTC.

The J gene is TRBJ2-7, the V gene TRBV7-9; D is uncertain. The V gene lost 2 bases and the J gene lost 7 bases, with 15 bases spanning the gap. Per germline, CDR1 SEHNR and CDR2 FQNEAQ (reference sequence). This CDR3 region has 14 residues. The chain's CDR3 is CASSLSTSSGEQYF. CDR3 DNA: TGTGCCAGCAGCTTAAGTACTTCCTCTGGGGAGCAGTACTTC.

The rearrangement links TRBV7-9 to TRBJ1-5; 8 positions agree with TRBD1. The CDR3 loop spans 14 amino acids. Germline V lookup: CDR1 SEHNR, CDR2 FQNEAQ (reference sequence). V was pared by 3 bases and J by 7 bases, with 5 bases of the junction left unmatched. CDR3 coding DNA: TGTGCCAGCAGCTTCGGGACAGGTTACCAGCCCCAGCATTTT. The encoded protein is CASSFGTGYQPQHF.

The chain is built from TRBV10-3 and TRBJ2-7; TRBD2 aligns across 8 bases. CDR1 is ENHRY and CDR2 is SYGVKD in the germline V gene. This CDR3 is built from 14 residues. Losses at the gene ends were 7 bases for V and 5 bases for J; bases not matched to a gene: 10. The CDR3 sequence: CAIMSREGLHEQYF. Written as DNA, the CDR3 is TGTGCCATCATGAGCCGGGAGGGCCTCCACGAGCAGTACTTC.

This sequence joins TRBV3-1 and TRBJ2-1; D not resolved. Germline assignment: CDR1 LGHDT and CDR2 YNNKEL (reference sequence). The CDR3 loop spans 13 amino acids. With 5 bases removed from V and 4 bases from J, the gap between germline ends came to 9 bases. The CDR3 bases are TGTGCCAGCAGCTTTATAGAATACAATGAGCAGTTCTTC. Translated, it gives CASSFIEYNEQFF.

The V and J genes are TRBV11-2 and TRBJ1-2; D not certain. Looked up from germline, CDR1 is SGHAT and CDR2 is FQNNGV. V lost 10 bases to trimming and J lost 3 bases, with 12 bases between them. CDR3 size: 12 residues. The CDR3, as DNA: TGTGCCACAGACGGTCCCCACTATGGCTACACCTTC. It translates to CATDGPHYGYTF.

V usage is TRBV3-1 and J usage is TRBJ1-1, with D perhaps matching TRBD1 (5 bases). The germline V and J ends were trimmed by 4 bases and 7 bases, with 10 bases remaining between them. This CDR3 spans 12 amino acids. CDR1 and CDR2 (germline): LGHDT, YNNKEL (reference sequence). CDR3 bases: TGTGCCAGCAGCCCCGGGACGGGTGAAGCTTTCTTT. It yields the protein CASSPGTGEAFF.

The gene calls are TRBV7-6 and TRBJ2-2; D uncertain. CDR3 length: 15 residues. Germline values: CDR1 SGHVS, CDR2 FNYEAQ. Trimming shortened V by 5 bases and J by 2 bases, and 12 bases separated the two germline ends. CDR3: CASSPGTVNTGELFF. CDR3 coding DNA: TGTGCCAGCAGCCCCGGAACAGTTAACACCGGGGAGCTGTTTTTT.

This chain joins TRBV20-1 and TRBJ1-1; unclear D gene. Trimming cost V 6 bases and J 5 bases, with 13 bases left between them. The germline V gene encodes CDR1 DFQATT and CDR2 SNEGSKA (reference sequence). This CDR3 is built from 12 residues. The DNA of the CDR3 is TGCAGTGCAGTCCGGGGTTGGACTGAAGCTTTCTTT. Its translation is CSAVRGWTEAFF.

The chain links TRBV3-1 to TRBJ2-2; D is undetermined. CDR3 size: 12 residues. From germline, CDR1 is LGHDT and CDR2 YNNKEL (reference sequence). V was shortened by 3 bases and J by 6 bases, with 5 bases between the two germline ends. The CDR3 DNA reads TGTGCCAGCAGCCATGTCTCCGGGGAGCTGTTTTTT. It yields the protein CASSHVSGELFF. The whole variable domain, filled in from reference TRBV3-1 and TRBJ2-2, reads DTAVSQTPKYLVTQMGNDKSIKCEQNLGHDTMYWYKQDSKKFLKIMFSYNNKELIINETVPNRFSPKSPDKAHLNLHINSLELGDSAVYFCASSHVSGELFFGEGSRLTVL.

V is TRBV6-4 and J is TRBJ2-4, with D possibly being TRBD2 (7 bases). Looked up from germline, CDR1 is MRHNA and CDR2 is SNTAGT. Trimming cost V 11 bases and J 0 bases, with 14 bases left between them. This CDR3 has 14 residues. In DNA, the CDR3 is TGTGCCTTCTGGGGGGGCCTAGCCAAAAACATTCAGTACTTC. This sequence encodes CAFWGGLAKNIQYF.

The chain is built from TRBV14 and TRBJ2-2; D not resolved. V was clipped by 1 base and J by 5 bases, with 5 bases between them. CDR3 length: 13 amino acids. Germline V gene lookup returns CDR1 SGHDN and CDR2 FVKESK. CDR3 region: CASSQVRTGELFF. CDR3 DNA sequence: TGTGCCAGCAGCCAAGTGAGGACCGGGGAGCTGTTTTTT. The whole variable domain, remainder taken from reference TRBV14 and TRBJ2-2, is EAGVTQFPSHSVIEKGQTVTLRCDPISGHDNLYWYRRVMGKEIKFLLHFVKESKQDESGMPNNRFLAERTGGTYSTLKVQPAELEDSGVYFCASSQVRTGELFFGEGSRLTVL.

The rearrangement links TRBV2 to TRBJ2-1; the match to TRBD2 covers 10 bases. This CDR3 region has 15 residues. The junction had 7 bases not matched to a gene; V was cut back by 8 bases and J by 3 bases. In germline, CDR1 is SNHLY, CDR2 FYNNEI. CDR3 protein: CASHALAGVYNEQFF. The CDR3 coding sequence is TGTGCCAGCCACGCTCTAGCGGGGGTCTACAATGAGCAGTTCTTC.

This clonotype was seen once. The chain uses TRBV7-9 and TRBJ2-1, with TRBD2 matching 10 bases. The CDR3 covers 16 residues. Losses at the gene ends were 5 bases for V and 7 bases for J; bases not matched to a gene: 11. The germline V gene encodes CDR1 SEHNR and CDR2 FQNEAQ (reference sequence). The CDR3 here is CASSNSLAGVSNEQFF. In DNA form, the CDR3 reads TGTGCCAGCAGCAATTCTCTAGCGGGAGTAAGTAATGAGCAGTTCTTC.

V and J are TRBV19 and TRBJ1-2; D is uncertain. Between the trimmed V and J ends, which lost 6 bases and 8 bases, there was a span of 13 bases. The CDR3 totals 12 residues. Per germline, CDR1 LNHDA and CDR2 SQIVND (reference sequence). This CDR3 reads CASRLSVSGYTF. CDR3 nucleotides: TGTGCCAGTAGGTTAAGCGTCAGCGGCTACACCTTC.

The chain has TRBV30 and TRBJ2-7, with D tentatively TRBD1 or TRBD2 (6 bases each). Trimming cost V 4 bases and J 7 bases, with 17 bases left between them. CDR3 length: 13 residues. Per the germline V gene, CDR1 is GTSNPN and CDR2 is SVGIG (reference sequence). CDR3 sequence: CAWNIDEGGEQYF. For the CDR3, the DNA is TGTGCCTGGAATATAGACGAGGGGGGTGAGCAGTACTTC.

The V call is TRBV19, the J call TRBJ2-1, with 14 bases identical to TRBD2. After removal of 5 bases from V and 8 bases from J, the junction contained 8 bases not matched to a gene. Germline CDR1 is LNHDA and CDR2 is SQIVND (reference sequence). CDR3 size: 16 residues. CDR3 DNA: TGTGCCAGTAGTTTTTTGACTAGCGGGAGGGCCCATGAGCAGTTCTTC. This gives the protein CASSFLTSGRAHEQFF.